This T cell receptor (beta chain) was sequenced in a study of lymphopenia after photon versus proton radiotherapy. Findings and caveats of the study: Survival link was tested only in deceased patients; proton benefit remains a possibility.

CDR3 length equals 17 residues. The repertoire was sequenced with immunoSEQ multiplex PCR; TCRdb's copy has only in-frame clones and lacks some. The table shows some 42,000 clones, with around 86% occurring only once. As for this clone: The antigen is unknown.

V usage is TRBV21-1 and J usage is TRBJ2-3; TRBD2 is the table's D call and was not checked against the DNA. TRBV21-1 is termed a pseudogene. The sequence came from a woman between 70 and 85 years old with pancreatic cancer. Sequenced here: peripheral blood, sampled from a patient treated with proton-based radiotherapy. The CDR3 reads CASRDLIPAGNTDTQYF. The CDR3, as DNA: TGTGCCAGCCGCGACTTGATTCCAGCGGGAAACACAGATACGCAGTATTTT.